The present entry profiles one TCR beta chain with its context. Antigen: not known. The data derive from a study of cytomegalovirus exposure and HLA in healthy donors. Study observations and caveats: Sequencing had likely introduced a cluster of highly shared sequence variants as an artifact.

This CDR3 region has 13 residues. CDR1 is MNHEY, CDR2 SVGAGI, per germline. Trimming stripped 8 bases from V and 7 bases from J, with 17 bases between. It was with 60 Vbeta and 13 Jbeta primers that the PCR ran. Measured with immunoSEQ multiplex PCR; TCRdb has only the in-frame clones, and not every one. The table includes roughly 100,000 clones, around 79% detected once. This chain uses TRBV6-5 with TRBJ1-1, with D possibly TRBD1 on 5 matching bases. The sample consisted of PBMCs. This sequence was found in a man between 60 and 70 years old in good health and CMV-seropositive. The chain's CDR3 is CASRNAGTNEAFF. CDR3 sequence (DNA): TGTGCCAGCCGGAACGCCGGGACTAATGAAGCTTTCTTT.